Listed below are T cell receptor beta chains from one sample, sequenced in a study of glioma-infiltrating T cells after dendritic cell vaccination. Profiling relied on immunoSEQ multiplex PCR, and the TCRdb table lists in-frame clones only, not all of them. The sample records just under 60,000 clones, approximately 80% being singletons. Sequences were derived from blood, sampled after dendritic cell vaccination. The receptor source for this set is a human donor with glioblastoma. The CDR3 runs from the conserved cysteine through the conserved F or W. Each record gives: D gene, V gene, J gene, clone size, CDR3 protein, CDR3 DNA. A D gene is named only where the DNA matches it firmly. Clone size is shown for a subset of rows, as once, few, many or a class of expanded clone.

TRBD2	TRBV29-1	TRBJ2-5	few	CSVAVSGEETQYF	TGCAGCGTTGCTGTTAGCGGGGAAGAGACCCAGTACTTC
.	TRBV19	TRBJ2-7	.	CASSTADSSYEQYF	TGTGCCAGTAGTACGGCGGACAGCTCCTACGAGCAGTACTTC
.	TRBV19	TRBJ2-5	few	CASSHTGTPRETQYF	TGTGCCAGTAGTCATACAGGGACCCCGAGGGAGACCCAGTACTTC
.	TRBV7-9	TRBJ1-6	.	CASSLVGSSYNSPLHF	TGTGCCAGCAGCTTAGTTGGGAGCTCCTATAATTCACCCCTCCACTTT
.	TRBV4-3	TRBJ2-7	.	CASSSELARSYEQYF	TGCGCCAGCAGCTCAGAACTAGCTCGCTCCTACGAGCAGTACTTC
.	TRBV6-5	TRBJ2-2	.	CASSRDRPRVGELFF	TGTGCCAGCAGCCGAGACAGGCCTCGGGTCGGGGAGCTGTTTTTT
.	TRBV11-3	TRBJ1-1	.	CASSFRLDTEAFF	TGTGCCAGCAGCTTTCGGTTGGACACTGAAGCTTTCTTT
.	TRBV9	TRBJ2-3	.	CASSASGTDTQYF	TGTGCCAGCAGCGCTAGCGGCACAGATACGCAGTATTTT
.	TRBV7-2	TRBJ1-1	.	CASSLQGRDAFF	TGTGCCAGCAGCTTGCAGGGCCGAGACGCTTTCTTT
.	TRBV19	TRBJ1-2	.	CASSIAGGPNYGYTF	TGTGCCAGTAGTATAGCGGGGGGTCCTAACTATGGCTACACCTTC
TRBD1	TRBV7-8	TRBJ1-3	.	CASSLARDSVHF	TGTGCCAGCAGCTTAGCTCGGGACAGTGTTCATTTT
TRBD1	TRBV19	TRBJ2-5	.	CASSIGTGGAETQYF	TGTGCCAGTAGTATAGGTACAGGGGGCGCGGAGACCCAGTACTTC
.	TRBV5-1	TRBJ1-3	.	CASSSGGLSGNTIYF	TGCGCCAGCAGCTCGGGGGGCCTCTCTGGAAACACCATATATTTT
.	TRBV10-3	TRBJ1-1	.	CAIMGEGNTEAFF	TGTGCCATCATGGGGGAGGGGAACACTGAAGCTTTCTTT
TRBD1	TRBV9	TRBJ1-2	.	CASSVGDRQDGYTF	TGTGCCAGCAGCGTAGGGGACAGGCAGGATGGCTACACCTTC
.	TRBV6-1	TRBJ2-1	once	CASEDSYNEQFF	TGTGCCAGCGAGGACAGCTACAATGAGCAGTTCTTC
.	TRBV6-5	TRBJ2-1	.	CASSYSVRGNNEQFF	TGTGCCAGCAGTTACTCAGTCAGGGGTAACAATGAGCAGTTCTTC
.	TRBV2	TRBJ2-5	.	CASSETGVGEETQYF	TGTGCCAGCAGTGAAACGGGAGTCGGGGAAGAGACCCAGTACTTC
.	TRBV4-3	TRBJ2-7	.	CASSQEPGYEQYF	TGCGCCAGCAGCCAAGAACCGGGATACGAGCAGTACTTC
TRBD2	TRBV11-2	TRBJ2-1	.	CASSLDLGRYNEQFF	TGTGCCAGCAGCTTAGATCTCGGGAGGTACAATGAGCAGTTCTTC
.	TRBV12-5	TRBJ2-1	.	CASGLVVGTPSYNEQFF	TGTGCTAGTGGTTTGGTGGTCGGGACACCCTCCTACAATGAGCAGTTCTTC
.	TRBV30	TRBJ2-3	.	CAWSQDTQYF	TGTGCCTGGAGCCAGGATACGCAGTATTTT
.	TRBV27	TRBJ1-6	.	CASLADSSSYNSPLHF	TGTGCCAGCCTTGCGGATTCGAGCTCCTATAATTCACCCCTCCACTTT
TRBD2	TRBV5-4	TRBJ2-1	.	CATTLRRGGDEQFF	TGTGCCACGACGCTTCGCCGCGGGGGGGATGAGCAGTTCTTC
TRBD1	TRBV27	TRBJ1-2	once	CASSSWDRKYGYTF	TGTGCCAGCAGTTCCTGGGACAGAAAATATGGCTACACCTTC
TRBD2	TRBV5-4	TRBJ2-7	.	CASSSRTSGGRYEQYF	TGTGCCAGCAGTTCGCGGACCAGCGGGGGCCGATACGAGCAGTACTTC
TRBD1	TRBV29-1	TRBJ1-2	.	CSVTGQGAGGYTF	TGCAGCGTTACGGGACAGGGGGCGGGAGGCTACACCTTC